The 32 T cell receptor beta chains reported below all come from one sample, sequenced in a study of beta chain features in type 1 diabetes. Study outcomes and limitations: Shortening of TCRB CDR3s, moderate but significant, appeared in all four CD4+ subsets of Type 1 diabetes patients.

Their antigen targets remain unknown. As every portion of the isolated RNA was reverse transcribed, the sequencing read expressed TCRB transcripts. Repertoires were generated with immunoSEQ multiplex PCR, while TCRdb's copy carries only in-frame clones and drops some. The table has around 110,000 clones, roughly 15% seen once. The sample comprised central memory CD4+ T cells from blood. The receptors shown here come from a man younger than 40 with type 1 diabetes.

This clone was found many times. J is TRBJ2-7 and V is TRBV28, with 10 positions matching TRBD1. Germline CDR1 and CDR2: MDHEN and SYDVKM. This CDR3 region has 14 residues. V shed 5 bases, J shed 5 bases, and the junction held 6 bases outside the gene matches. The CDR3 loop is CASSTGQGSHEQYF. The DNA for the CDR3 is TGTGCCAGCAGTACGGGACAGGGGTCCCACGAGCAGTACTTC.

This clone appeared a few times. The chain has TRBV4-2 and TRBJ1-2, with D unclear. Germline CDR1 LGHNA, CDR2 YNFKEQ. The length of the CDR3 is 13 residues. V dropped 0 bases and J dropped 7 bases, with 9 bases sitting between them. The CDR3 loop reads CASSQDSSTGYTF. CDR3 DNA sequence: TGTGCCAGCAGCCAAGACTCCTCCACTGGCTACACCTTC.

The chain carries TRBV25-1 and TRBJ1-2; D remains unclear. Trimming removed 5 bases at V and 5 bases at J, with 15 bases between. Per germline, CDR1 MGHDK and CDR2 SYGVNS. This CDR3 spans 14 amino acids. The CDR3 DNA reads as TGTGCCAGCAGTAGAGTAGGGCAGCAATATGGCTACACCTTC. Amino acid sequence: CASSRVGQQYGYTF.

This clone has just a few counts. The chain links TRBV29-1 to TRBJ2-7, with 10 bases lining up with TRBD2. The CDR3 covers 13 residues. Germline V gene data show CDR1 as SQVTM and CDR2 as ANQGSEA. Unmatched junction bases numbered 5, after V lost 4 bases and J lost 5 bases. The CDR3 here is CSVVLAGEDEQYF. The CDR3 nucleotides read TGCAGCGTTGTTCTAGCGGGGGAGGACGAGCAGTACTTC.

This clone occurred many times. The V gene is TRBV4-2, the J gene TRBJ1-4; TRBD1 aligns across 7 bases. This CDR3 is built from 13 residues. Unmatched junction bases numbered 3, after V lost 7 bases and J lost 4 bases. The germline CDR1 and CDR2 sequences are LGHNA and YNFKEQ. The CDR3 is CASTTGFNEKLFF. The DNA of the CDR3 is TGTGCCAGCACGACAGGGTTTAATGAAAAACTGTTTTTT.

This clone was detected a few times. The chain has TRBV10-3 and TRBJ2-7; 9 bases map to TRBD1. Unmatched junction bases numbered 10, after V lost 6 bases and J lost 7 bases. Looked up from germline, CDR1 is ENHRY and CDR2 is SYGVKD. CDR3 length: 14 residues. The CDR3 loop reads CAIRPGQGHLEQYF. CDR3 nucleotide sequence: TGTGCCATCAGACCGGGACAGGGACATTTGGAGCAGTACTTC.

This chain connects TRBV6-6 to TRBJ1-1; D unresolved. The CDR3 has 11 residues. Trimming cost V 7 bases and J 6 bases, with 9 bases left between them. Germline V gives CDR1 MNHNY, CDR2 SVGAGI (reference sequence). The CDR3 bases are TGTGCCAGCACCGAGCGGGCTGAAGCTTTCTTT. Protein sequence: CASTERAEAFF.

The J gene is TRBJ2-2, the V gene TRBV5-1; 8 positions agree with TRBD1. V lost 4 bases to trimming and J lost 7 bases; unmatched junction nucleotides: 6. The CDR3 consists of 14 residues. Germline V gene sequence: CDR1 SGHRS, CDR2 YFSETQ. The CDR3 loop is CASSPGTGRGELFF. The DNA of the CDR3 is TGCGCCAGCAGCCCGGGGACAGGTCGCGGGGAGCTGTTTTTT.

The table lists this clone with many counts. The chain uses TRBV30 and TRBJ2-3; D is undetermined. Trimming removed 3 bases at V and 2 bases at J, with 9 bases between. CDR1 is GTSNPN and CDR2 is SVGIG in the germline V gene (reference sequence). This CDR3 has 13 residues. CDR3 region: CAWRGFPTDTQYF. The CDR3 DNA reads as TGTGCCTGGAGGGGGTTTCCCACAGATACGCAGTATTTT.

This chain joins TRBV15 and TRBJ1-2; D is uncertain. The CDR3 length is 12 residues. V was clipped by 5 bases and J by 10 bases, with 14 bases between them. Germline V gives CDR1 LNHNV, CDR2 YYDKDF (reference sequence). The CDR3 bases are TGTGCCACCAGCGCCGACCAGTTCGACTACACCTTC. Translated: CATSADQFDYTF.

This clone was observed a few times. This rearrangement joins TRBV5-6 to TRBJ2-7; D unresolved. In germline, CDR1 is SGHDT, CDR2 YYEEEE. The germline V and J ends were trimmed by 2 bases and 2 bases, with 11 bases remaining between them. The CDR3 consists of 14 residues. Here the CDR3 DNA reads TGTGCCAGCAGCTTCGGACGTAGCACCTACGAGCAGTACTTC. Protein: CASSFGRSTYEQYF.

V gene TRBV6-1 combines with J gene TRBJ2-7; 11 bases map to TRBD1. Germline values: CDR1 MNHNS, CDR2 SASEGT. The trim removed 3 bases at V and 5 bases at J, leaving 3 bases unmatched. CDR3 length equals 14 residues. CDR3 DNA sequence: TGTGCCAGCAGTGAGGACAGGGGGCATCACGAGCAGTACTTC. Translating it yields CASSEDRGHHEQYF.

This clone was seen a few times. This chain links TRBV11-2 with TRBJ1-5; D gene ambiguous. Trimming removed 1 base at V and 10 bases at J, with 8 bases between. The CDR3 runs to 12 residues. From germline, CDR1 is SGHAT and CDR2 FQNNGV. The DNA of the CDR3 is TGTGCCAGCAGCTTAGTGTCGGGCCCCCAGCATTTT. It yields the protein CASSLVSGPQHF.

In its sample, this clone was seen a few times. V and J are TRBV28 and TRBJ1-5; D is possibly TRBD1 (5 bases). V was shortened by 2 bases and J by 7 bases, with 15 bases between the two germline ends. This CDR3 comprises 15 residues. Per germline, CDR1 MDHEN and CDR2 SYDVKM. In nucleotides, the CDR3 is TGTGCCAGCAGTTTACCCCAGGCCGCAGGGCAGCCCCAGCATTTT. It yields the protein CASSLPQAAGQPQHF.

V gene TRBV28 combines with J gene TRBJ2-7, with 8 bases identical to TRBD1. This CDR3 region has 15 residues. V shed 6 bases, J shed 2 bases, and the junction held 9 bases outside the gene matches. In germline, CDR1 is MDHEN, CDR2 SYDVKM. The DNA of the CDR3 is TGTGCCAGCAGCACCGGGACAGGTTCAACCTACGAGCAGTACTTC. This translates into CASSTGTGSTYEQYF. Looking up the rest from reference TRBV28 and TRBJ2-7 gives the full variable domain: DVKVTQSSRYLVKRTGEKVFLECVQDMDHENMFWYRQDPGLGLRLIYFSYDVKMKEKGDIPEGYSVSREKKERFSLILESASTNQTSMYLCASSTGTGSTYEQYFGPGTRLTVT.

This clone was seen a few times. The J gene is TRBJ1-6, the V gene TRBV29-1; D is unresolved. Germline loops: CDR1 SQVTM, CDR2 ANQGSEA. This CDR3 region has 13 residues. V was trimmed by 4 bases and J by 8 bases, leaving 12 bases between them. This CDR3 is CSVASRKDSPLHF. In DNA, the CDR3 is TGCAGCGTTGCGTCCAGGAAAGATTCACCCCTCCACTTT.

The rearrangement joins TRBV7-2 to TRBJ1-2; D perhaps matches TRBD1 (5 bases). CDR1 SGHTA and CDR2 FQGNSA come from the germline V gene. With 5 bases removed from V and 4 bases from J, the gap between germline ends came to 11 bases. The CDR3 contains 13 residues. CDR3 nucleotide sequence: TGTGCCAGCAGCCTCAGGGAGGTCTATGGCTACACCTTC. Protein product: CASSLREVYGYTF.

The gene calls are TRBV7-2 and TRBJ2-3, with TRBD2 identical over 8 bases. The CDR3 extends over 17 amino acids. The V gene end was trimmed by 1 base and the J gene end by 4 bases; junction bases not matched to a gene: 10. CDR1 SGHTA and CDR2 FQGNSA come from the germline V gene. The CDR3 DNA reads TGTGCCAGCAGCTTAGAACCCTTTCCGGGGGGGTCAGATACGCAGTATTTT. Translation: CASSLEPFPGGSDTQYF. The full variable domain, its missing parts supplied by reference TRBV7-2 and TRBJ2-3, is GAGVSQSPSNKVTEKGKDVELRCDPISGHTALYWYRQSLGQGLEFLIYFQGNSAPDKSGLPSDRFSAERTGGSVSTLTIQRTQQEDSAVYLCASSLEPFPGGSDTQYFGPGTRLTVL.

This clone was found a few times. The J gene is TRBJ1-3, the V gene TRBV4-3; the D gene is possibly TRBD1 (5 bases). The CDR3 totals 13 residues. V shed 4 bases and J shed 4 bases, with 8 bases lying between them. CDR1 is LGHNA and CDR2 is YSLEER in the germline V gene. The CDR3 loop reads CASSPEGGNTIYF. CDR3 sequence (DNA): TGCGCCAGCAGCCCAGAGGGGGGAAACACCATATATTTT.

This clone was counted a few times. The chain joins TRBV29-1 to TRBJ1-2; 9 bases line up with TRBD1. Per germline, CDR1 SQVTM and CDR2 ANQGSEA. V was pared by 1 base and J by 7 bases, with 13 bases of the junction left unmatched. The CDR3 length is 16 residues. CDR3 residues: CSVEGFSGQGPAGYTF. CDR3 DNA: TGCAGCGTTGAAGGATTCTCAGGACAGGGGCCGGCTGGCTACACCTTC. The full variable domain, in which reference TRBV29-1 and TRBJ1-2 provide the parts outside the CDR3, is SAVISQKPSRDICQRGTSLTIQCQVDSQVTMMFWYRQQPGQSLTLIATANQGSEATYESGFVIDKFPISRPNLTFSTLTVSNMSPEDSSIYLCSVEGFSGQGPAGYTFGSGTRLTVV.

This clone has more than one count but fewer than ten. V usage is TRBV20-1 and J usage is TRBJ2-5; D unclear. This CDR3 is built from 10 residues. Germline lookup yields CDR1 DFQATT and CDR2 SNEGSKA (reference sequence). The V end lost 4 bases, the J end lost 1 base, and 1 base lay between the germline ends. The DNA for the CDR3 is TGCAGTGCTATCCAAGAGACCCAGTACTTC. This sequence encodes CSAIQETQYF.

This clone has only one observation. The rearrangement joins TRBV9 to TRBJ2-1; 10 bases are shared with TRBD2. CDR3 length: 18 amino acids. Germline assignment: CDR1 SGDLS and CDR2 YYNGEE. With 0 bases clipped from V and 7 bases from J, the junction kept 13 bases outside the gene matches. The CDR3 spells CASSVAGSSGGLGNEQFF. The CDR3 nucleotides are TGTGCCAGCAGCGTAGCTGGGTCTAGCGGGGGCCTCGGGAATGAGCAGTTCTTC.

The chain is built from TRBV29-1 and TRBJ1-2; unclear D gene. Germline CDR1 SQVTM, CDR2 ANQGSEA. V was pared by 1 base and J by 3 bases, with 6 bases between. This CDR3 has 12 amino acids. DNA of the CDR3: TGCAGCGTTGAAGGATTCGACTATGGCTACACCTTC. Translation gives CSVEGFDYGYTF.

At least ten counts were recorded for this clone. The CDR3 nucleotides read TGTGCCAGCAGTTTATCGGAAGGAGCTGAAAAACTGTTTTTT. Encoded protein: CASSLSEGAEKLFF. The chain recombines TRBV28 with TRBJ1-4, with D hard to call. V lost 1 base to trimming and J lost 7 bases, with 10 bases between them. Germline V gives CDR1 MDHEN, CDR2 SYDVKM. The CDR3 spans 14 residues.

This clone was seen a handful of times. The chain combines TRBV18 with TRBJ2-3, with TRBD1 matching over 8 bases. Trimming cost V 8 bases and J 4 bases; bases outside gene matches: 5. The CDR3 extends over 13 amino acids. Germline V lookup: CDR1 KGHSH, CDR2 LQKENI. DNA of the CDR3: TGTGCCAGCCAGACAGGGGTGGCAGATACGCAGTATTTT. Translation: CASQTGVADTQYF.

This clone came up a few times. The V and J genes are TRBV5-6 and TRBJ1-2, with 7 nucleotides matching TRBD1. Trimming at V came to 3 bases and at J to 4 bases, leaving 6 bases not matched to a gene. CDR1 SGHDT and CDR2 YYEEEE come from the germline V gene. The CDR3 spans 14 residues. The CDR3 loop is CASSYGQEPYGYTF. CDR3 DNA: TGTGCCAGCAGCTACGGACAGGAGCCCTATGGCTACACCTTC.

The table lists this clone with a few counts. This chain links TRBV29-1 with TRBJ1-2; no definite D call. This CDR3 has 11 residues. Germline loops: CDR1 SQVTM, CDR2 ANQGSEA. V shed 4 bases and J shed 11 bases, with 14 bases lying between them. CDR3 protein: CSVGEQKGYTF. CDR3 nucleotides: TGCAGCGTTGGGGAGCAGAAAGGGTACACCTTC.

The table lists this clone with a few counts. V is TRBV7-9 and J is TRBJ2-3; 8 bases map to TRBD1. Trimming removed 6 bases from V and 1 base from J; junction bases left unmatched: 9. This CDR3 spans 16 amino acids. Germline V lookup: CDR1 SEHNR, CDR2 FQNEAQ (reference sequence). CDR3 protein: CASSPAGTGGTDTQYF. For the CDR3, the DNA is TGTGCCAGCAGTCCCGCCGGGACAGGCGGCACAGATACGCAGTATTTT.

The chain links TRBV7-9 to TRBJ1-2, with TRBD1 as a possible D gene (5 bases). Germline V gene lookup returns CDR1 SEHNR and CDR2 FQNEAQ (reference sequence). The V gene lost 2 bases and the J gene lost 4 bases, with 8 bases spanning the gap. The CDR3 is made up of 13 amino acids. The CDR3 sequence is CASSLQGIYGYTF. DNA for the CDR3: TGTGCCAGCAGCTTACAGGGAATCTATGGCTACACCTTC.

The V call is TRBV27, the J call TRBJ2-3; 8 bases map to TRBD1. Trimming at V came to 2 bases and at J to 3 bases, leaving 4 bases not matched to a gene. Germline V gene sequence: CDR1 MNHEY, CDR2 SMNVEV (reference sequence). The CDR3 runs to 15 residues. The CDR3 loop is CASSLNRGWTDTQYF. CDR3 bases: TGTGCCAGCAGTTTAAACAGGGGGTGGACAGATACGCAGTATTTT.

The V call is TRBV6-5, the J call TRBJ2-1, with D tentatively TRBD1 or TRBD2 (5 bases each). Per germline, CDR1 MNHEY and CDR2 SVGAGI. V was trimmed by 2 bases and J by 4 bases, leaving 6 bases between them. There are 13 residues in the CDR3. CDR3 sequence reads: CASSYGGYNEQFF. CDR3 sequence (DNA): TGTGCCAGCAGTTACGGGGGATACAATGAGCAGTTCTTC.

This clone has just a few counts. The V call is TRBV20-1, the J call TRBJ1-2, with D unresolved. V dropped 3 bases and J dropped 6 bases, with 8 bases sitting between them. CDR3 length: 11 amino acids. Germline values: CDR1 DFQATT, CDR2 SNEGSKA (reference sequence). The CDR3 DNA sequence: TGCAGTGCTAGTGCGGGTAATGGCTACACCTTC. This sequence encodes CSASAGNGYTF.